The clone carrying this T cell receptor (beta chain) was counted many times. The target antigen is unknown. These data come from a study of CD8 T cells in ankylosing spondylitis. Study-level results: Disease-linked clones reportedly concentrated significantly in matched ankylosing spondylitis synovial fluid.

A single record per CDR3 protein comes from TCRdb applying MiXCR to the 5' RACE reads. The sample holds about 400,000 distinct CDR3 sequences; roughly 20% are singletons and the top ten take around 12%. Sequenced input: blood, either unsorted or a sorted T cell fraction (not recorded which). The source is a male donor with ankylosing spondylitis or in good health (not recorded which).

Here the CDR3 reads CASSLAEYTEAFF. DNA of the CDR3: TGTGCCAGCAGTTTAGCGGAATACACTGAAGCTTTCTTT. The J gene is TRBJ1-1, the V gene TRBV12-3 or TRBV12-4; no clear D gene. CDR3 length: 13 amino acids. Deletions cut 0 bases from V and 3 bases from J, with 5 bases between.